Following are 24 T cell receptor beta chains from one sample sequenced in a study of blood T cell repertoires in COVID-19. Using immunoSEQ multiplex PCR, the repertoire was profiled, and TCRdb retains in-frame clones only, with some absent. The sample has tens of thousands of clones; 70% to 90% are singletons. The specimen sequenced was PBMCs or T cells enriched from blood (not recorded which). The receptor source for this set is a woman aged 45-59 years who had recovered from COVID-19.

The chain carries TRBV28 and TRBJ1-2, with 9 nucleotides matching TRBD1. This CDR3 region has 15 residues. Germline V gene lookup returns CDR1 MDHEN and CDR2 SYDVKM. V shed 2 bases, J shed 6 bases, and the junction held 7 bases outside the gene matches. CDR3 DNA: TGTGCCAGCAGTTTACCCGGGACAGGGAAACATGGCTACACCTTC. It translates to CASSLPGTGKHGYTF.

The chain carries TRBV5-1 and TRBJ1-4, with TRBD1 matching 10 bases. Germline lookup yields CDR1 SGHRS and CDR2 YFSETQ. The CDR3 runs 17 residues. V lost 4 bases to trimming and J lost 0 bases; unmatched junction nucleotides: 6. CDR3 region: CASSRTGGSATNEKLFF. CDR3 sequence (DNA): TGCGCCAGCAGCCGGACAGGGGGTAGTGCAACTAATGAAAAACTGTTTTTT.

The rearrangement links TRBV5-8 to TRBJ2-5, with 10 bases identical to TRBD2. CDR1 is SGHTS, CDR2 YDEGEE, per germline. The CDR3 length is 17 residues. V lost 0 bases to trimming and J lost 2 bases; unmatched junction nucleotides: 7. CDR3 residues: CASSLVLAGVRQETQYF. The CDR3, as DNA: TGTGCCAGCAGCTTGGTCCTAGCGGGAGTACGACAAGAGACCCAGTACTTC.

CDR3 sequence: CASSKLAAGEQFF. The CDR3 nucleotides are TGTGCCAGCAGTAAACTAGCGGCGGGTGAGCAGTTCTTC. The V and J genes are TRBV6-5 and TRBJ2-1, with TRBD2 matching 8 bases. The J segment lost 9 bases and the V segment lost 5 bases, leaving 6 bases of the junction unmatched. The germline CDR1 and CDR2 sequences are MNHEY and SVGAGI. The CDR3 is made up of 13 amino acids.

V and J are TRBV11-2 and TRBJ2-3, with TRBD2 identical over 9 bases. J was trimmed by 1 base and V by 5 bases; bases with no gene match: 4. Germline loops: CDR1 SGHAT, CDR2 FQNNGV. The CDR3 consists of 15 residues. The CDR3 DNA follows: TGTGCCAGCAGCCCATGGACTAGCGGCACAGATACGCAGTATTTT. Translation gives CASSPWTSGTDTQYF.

The V gene is TRBV28, the J gene TRBJ1-1; the D gene is possibly TRBD1 (6 bases). V was pared by 5 bases and J by 2 bases, with 15 bases between. CDR3 length: 15 amino acids. Germline assignment: CDR1 MDHEN and CDR2 SYDVKM. CDR3 loop: CASSPLQGRNTEAFF. The CDR3 bases are TGTGCCAGCAGTCCACTACAGGGCAGAAACACTGAAGCTTTCTTT.

V usage is TRBV6-2 or TRBV6-3 and J usage is TRBJ1-6; no clear D. With 3 bases removed from V and 7 bases from J, the gap between germline ends came to 16 bases. The CDR3 is 16 residues long. Germline V lookup: CDR1 MNHEY, CDR2 SVGEGT. The CDR3 here is CASSYNPNSRNSPLHF. CDR3 DNA sequence: TGTGCCAGCAGTTATAACCCCAATTCGAGGAATTCACCCCTCCACTTT.

V gene TRBV11-3 combines with J gene TRBJ2-1; TRBD2 matches at 8 bases. The V gene end was trimmed by 4 bases and the J gene end by 4 bases; junction bases not matched to a gene: 9. The CDR3 runs 16 residues. Germline CDR1 and CDR2: SGHNT and YENEEA. CDR3 nucleotides: TGTGCCAGCAGCTCCAGGGAGCGGGGGTCTTACAATGAGCAGTTCTTC. Translation gives CASSSRERGSYNEQFF.

The chain recombines TRBV5-4 with TRBJ2-1, with 8 bases matching TRBD2. The ends lost 4 bases at V and 8 bases at J; junction bases unmatched: 11. Germline V gives CDR1 SGHNT, CDR2 YYREEE (reference sequence). The CDR3 is made up of 15 amino acids. The DNA for the CDR3 is TGTGCCAGCAGCGTTAGCGGGAACGTGTTCGATGAGCAGTTCTTC. Amino acid sequence: CASSVSGNVFDEQFF.

In its sample, this clone was seen a few times. The chain is built from TRBV19 and TRBJ2-1, with D maybe TRBD1 (5 bases). The V and J ends lost 8 bases and 5 bases respectively, with 16 bases between them. The germline gives CDR1 LNHDA, CDR2 SQIVND (reference sequence). This CDR3 contains 14 residues. The CDR3 spells CASAQGYNHNEQFF. The CDR3 bases are TGTGCCAGTGCCCAGGGCTATAACCACAATGAGCAGTTCTTC.

This clone was seen a handful of times. The chain joins TRBV5-6 to TRBJ1-1, with unresolved D. The CDR3 covers 13 residues. The V end lost 6 bases, the J end lost 3 bases, and 12 bases lay between the germline ends. Looked up from germline, CDR1 is SGHDT and CDR2 is YYEEEE. Written as DNA, the CDR3 is TGTGCCAGCATCGTTCGGGGTTACACTGAAGCTTTCTTT. Amino acid sequence: CASIVRGYTEAFF.

This chain links TRBV5-1 with TRBJ2-7, with 8 bases that match TRBD2. The CDR3 is 16 amino acids. Germline V lookup: CDR1 SGHRS, CDR2 YFSETQ. The J segment lost 2 bases and the V segment lost 4 bases, leaving 11 bases of the junction unmatched. CDR3 bases: TGCGCCAGCAGCGCGTTAGCGGGAACCAGGACCTACGAGCAGTACTTC. This codes for CASSALAGTRTYEQYF.

The rearrangement links TRBV6-5 to TRBJ2-7; TRBD2 matches 7 bases. The CDR3 has 14 amino acids. V was pared by 3 bases and J by 0 bases, with 2 bases of the junction left unmatched. Germline lookup yields CDR1 MNHEY and CDR2 SVGAGI. CDR3 nucleotide sequence: TGTGCCAGCAGTTATGCGGGAGACTCCTACGAGCAGTACTTC. As protein: CASSYAGDSYEQYF.

The chain recombines TRBV6-5 with TRBJ2-1; 8 nucleotides agree with TRBD2. The germline gives CDR1 MNHEY, CDR2 SVGAGI. The CDR3 covers 15 residues. The V segment lost 1 base and the J segment 3 bases; nucleotides outside the gene matches: 2. In DNA, the CDR3 is TGTGCCAGCAGTTACTACACTAGCGGCTACAATGAGCAGTTCTTC. Translation: CASSYYTSGYNEQFF.

V usage is TRBV27 and J usage is TRBJ1-6; no definite D call. Trimming shortened V by 3 bases and J by 6 bases, and 9 bases separated the two germline ends. The germline V gene encodes CDR1 MNHEY and CDR2 SMNVEV (reference sequence). The CDR3 length is 14 residues. The CDR3 DNA sequence: TGTGCCAGCAGTTTCGGCGGATTTAATTCACCCCTCCACTTT. Protein sequence: CASSFGGFNSPLHF.

The V gene is TRBV15, the J gene TRBJ1-2; D is ambiguous. Per the germline V gene, CDR1 is LNHNV and CDR2 is YYDKDF (reference sequence). The CDR3 sequence is 13 residues long. The V and J ends lost 1 base and 5 bases respectively, with 8 bases between them. The CDR3 sequence is CATSRGRDYGYTF. In DNA form, the CDR3 reads TGTGCCACCAGCAGAGGACGGGATTATGGCTACACCTTC.

The chain combines TRBV11-2 with TRBJ2-7; no clear D gene. CDR3 length equals 13 residues. The germline CDR1 and CDR2 sequences are SGHAT and FQNNGV. V was cut by 3 bases and J by 2 bases, with 8 bases left in between. CDR3 sequence reads: CASSFNRAYEQYF. The CDR3 DNA follows: TGTGCCAGCAGCTTTAACAGAGCCTACGAGCAGTACTTC.

This rearrangement joins TRBV27 to TRBJ1-1; D gene uncertain. CDR1 is MNHEY, CDR2 SMNVEV, per germline (reference sequence). CDR3 length: 13 amino acids. V was cut by 2 bases and J by 5 bases, with 9 bases left in between. DNA for the CDR3: TGTGCCAGCAGTTTAAACGGCGGAACTGAAGCTTTCTTT. Translation gives CASSLNGGTEAFF.

This clone was counted only a few times. This sequence joins TRBV9 and TRBJ1-2; 7 nucleotides line up with TRBD1. Germline trimming cut 4 bases from V and 4 bases from J; bases unmatched to any gene: 10. CDR1 is SGDLS, CDR2 YYNGEE, per germline. The CDR3 extends over 15 amino acids. The CDR3 DNA sequence: TGTGCCAGCAGCTTCCGGGACAGCTCCTTCTATGGCTACACCTTC. Protein product: CASSFRDSSFYGYTF.

The V call is TRBV28, the J call TRBJ2-1; tentative D call: TRBD2 (6 bases). Germline V gene data show CDR1 as MDHEN and CDR2 as SYDVKM. The V and J ends lost 11 bases and 0 bases respectively, with 17 bases between them. The CDR3 spans 15 residues. The CDR3 sequence: CAGSSGGISYNEQFF. In DNA, the CDR3 is TGTGCCGGCTCTTCGGGCGGGATCTCCTACAATGAGCAGTTCTTC.

The chain uses TRBV28 and TRBJ1-2, with D hard to call. The length of the CDR3 is 12 residues. Germline lookup yields CDR1 MDHEN and CDR2 SYDVKM. V lost 4 bases and J 5 bases, leaving 8 bases between the germline ends. The CDR3 region has the DNA TGTGCCAGCAGTTCCAGGACTTATGGCTACACCTTC. Translating gives CASSSRTYGYTF.

V is TRBV28 and J is TRBJ1-5; D may be TRBD1 (5 bases). The CDR3 has 13 residues. V dropped 5 bases and J dropped 3 bases, with 8 bases sitting between them. Germline CDR1 is MDHEN and CDR2 is SYDVKM. The DNA for the CDR3 is TGTGCCAGCAGTGACAGCCTCAATCAGCCCCAGCATTTT. It yields the protein CASSDSLNQPQHF.

The chain uses TRBV12-5 and TRBJ2-2; D possibly corresponds to TRBD1 (5 bases). This CDR3 comprises 18 residues. Germline V gives CDR1 LGHNT, CDR2 FRNRAP. The germline V and J ends were trimmed by 5 bases and 6 bases, with 25 bases remaining between them. CDR3 protein: CASGEVKDGRVKPGELFF. The CDR3 nucleotides read TGTGCTAGTGGTGAAGTCAAGGATGGCAGGGTAAAGCCCGGGGAGCTGTTTTTT.

CDR3 sequence reads: CASSQGYGGGGPRSYGYTF. CDR3 DNA sequence: TGCGCCAGCAGCCAAGGTTATGGAGGAGGAGGCCCTAGGAGCTATGGCTACACCTTC. This chain connects TRBV4-3 to TRBJ1-2; no clear D gene. This CDR3 is 19 amino acids long. Germline values: CDR1 LGHNA, CDR2 YSLEER. Trimming removed 1 base at V and 4 bases at J, with 25 bases between.